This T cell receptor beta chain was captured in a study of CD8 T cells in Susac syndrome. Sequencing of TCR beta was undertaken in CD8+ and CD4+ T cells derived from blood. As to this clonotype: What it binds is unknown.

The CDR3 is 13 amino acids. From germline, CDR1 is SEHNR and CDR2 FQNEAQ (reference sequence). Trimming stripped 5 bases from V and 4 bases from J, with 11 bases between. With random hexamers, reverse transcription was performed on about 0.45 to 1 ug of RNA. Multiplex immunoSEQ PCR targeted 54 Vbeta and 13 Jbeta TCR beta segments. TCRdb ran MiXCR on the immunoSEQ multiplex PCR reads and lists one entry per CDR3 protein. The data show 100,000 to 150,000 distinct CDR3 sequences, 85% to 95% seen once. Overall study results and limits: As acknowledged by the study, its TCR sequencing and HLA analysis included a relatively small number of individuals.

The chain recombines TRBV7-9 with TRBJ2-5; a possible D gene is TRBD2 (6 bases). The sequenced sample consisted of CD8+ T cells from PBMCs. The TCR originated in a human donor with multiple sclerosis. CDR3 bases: TGTGCCAGCAGCATGGGGAGGACAGAGACCCAGTACTTC. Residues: CASSMGRTETQYF.